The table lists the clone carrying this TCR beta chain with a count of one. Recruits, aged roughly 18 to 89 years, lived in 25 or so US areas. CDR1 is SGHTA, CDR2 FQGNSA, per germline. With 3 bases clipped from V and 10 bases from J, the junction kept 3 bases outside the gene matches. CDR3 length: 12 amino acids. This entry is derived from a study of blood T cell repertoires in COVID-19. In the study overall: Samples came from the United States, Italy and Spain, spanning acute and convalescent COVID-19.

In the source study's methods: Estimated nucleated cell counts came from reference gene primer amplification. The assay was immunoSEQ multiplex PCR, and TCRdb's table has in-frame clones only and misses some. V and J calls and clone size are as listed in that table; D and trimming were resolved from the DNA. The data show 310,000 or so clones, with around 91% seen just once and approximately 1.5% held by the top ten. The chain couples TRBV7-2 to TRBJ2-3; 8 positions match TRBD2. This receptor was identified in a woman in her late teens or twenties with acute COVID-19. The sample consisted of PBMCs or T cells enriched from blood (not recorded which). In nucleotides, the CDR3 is TGTGCCAGCAGCTTGGGACTAGGTGCGCAGTATTTT. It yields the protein CASSLGLGAQYF.